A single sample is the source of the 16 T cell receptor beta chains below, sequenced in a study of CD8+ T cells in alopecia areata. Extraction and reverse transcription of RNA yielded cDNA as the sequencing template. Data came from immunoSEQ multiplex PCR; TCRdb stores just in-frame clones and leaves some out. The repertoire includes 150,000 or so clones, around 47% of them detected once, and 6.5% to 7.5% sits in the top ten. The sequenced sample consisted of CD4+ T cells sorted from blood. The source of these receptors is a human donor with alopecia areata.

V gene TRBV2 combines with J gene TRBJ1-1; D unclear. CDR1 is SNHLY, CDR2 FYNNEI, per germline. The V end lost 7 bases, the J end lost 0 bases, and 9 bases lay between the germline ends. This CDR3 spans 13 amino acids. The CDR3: CASTVRMNTEAFF. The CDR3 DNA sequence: TGTGCCAGCACTGTACGGATGAACACTGAAGCTTTCTTT.

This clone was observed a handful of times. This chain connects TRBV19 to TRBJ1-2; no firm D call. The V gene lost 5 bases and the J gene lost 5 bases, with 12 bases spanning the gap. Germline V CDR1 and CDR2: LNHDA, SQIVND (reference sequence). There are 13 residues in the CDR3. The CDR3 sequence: CASSALQTYGYTF. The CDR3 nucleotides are TGTGCCAGTAGTGCTCTCCAGACGTATGGCTACACCTTC. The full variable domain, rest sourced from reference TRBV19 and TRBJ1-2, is DGGITQSPKYLFRKEGQNVTLSCEQNLNHDAMYWYRQDPGQGLRLIYYSQIVNDFQKGDIAEGYSVSREKKESFPLTVTSAQKNPTAFYLCASSALQTYGYTFGSGTRLTVV.

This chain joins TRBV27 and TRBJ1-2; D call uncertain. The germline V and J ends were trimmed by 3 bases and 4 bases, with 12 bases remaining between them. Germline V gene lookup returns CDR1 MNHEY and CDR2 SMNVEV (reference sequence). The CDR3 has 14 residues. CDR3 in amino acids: CASSFLKTLYGYTF. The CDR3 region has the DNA TGTGCCAGCAGTTTCCTAAAGACCCTCTATGGCTACACCTTC.

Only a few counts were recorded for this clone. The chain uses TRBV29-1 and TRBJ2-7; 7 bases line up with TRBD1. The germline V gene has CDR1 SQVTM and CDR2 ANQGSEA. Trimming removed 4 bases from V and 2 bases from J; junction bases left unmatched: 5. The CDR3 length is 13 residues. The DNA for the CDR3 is TGCAGCGTTGCCGGGACAGTGACCTACGAGCAGTACTTC. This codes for CSVAGTVTYEQYF.

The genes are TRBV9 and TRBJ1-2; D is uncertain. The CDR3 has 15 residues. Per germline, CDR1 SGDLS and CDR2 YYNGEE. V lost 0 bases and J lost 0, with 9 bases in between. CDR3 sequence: CASSVVGSPNYGYTF. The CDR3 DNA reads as TGTGCCAGCAGCGTAGTGGGAAGCCCTAACTATGGCTACACCTTC.

CDR3 in DNA: TGTGCCAGCAGTGTTGTAGCGGGGGATGAGCAGTTCTTC. It yields the protein CASSVVAGDEQFF. The chain has TRBV2 and TRBJ2-1, with 9 bases fitting TRBD2. Germline CDR1 reads SNHLY; CDR2 reads FYNNEI. The CDR3 spans 13 residues. V trimming: 4 bases; J trimming: 8 bases; junction bases outside the gene matches: 3.

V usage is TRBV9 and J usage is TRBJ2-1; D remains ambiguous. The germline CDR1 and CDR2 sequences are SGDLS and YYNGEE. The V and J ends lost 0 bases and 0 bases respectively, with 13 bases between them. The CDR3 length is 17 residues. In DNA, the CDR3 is TGTGCCAGCAGCGTAGATGTTGGGGTGAGCTCCTACAATGAGCAGTTCTTC. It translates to CASSVDVGVSSYNEQFF.

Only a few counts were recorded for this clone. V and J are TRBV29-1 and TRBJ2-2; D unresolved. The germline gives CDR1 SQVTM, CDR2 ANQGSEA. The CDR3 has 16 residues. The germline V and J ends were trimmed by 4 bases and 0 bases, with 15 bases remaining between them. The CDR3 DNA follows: TGCAGCGTTGGTGGGAATTCCTACGCGAACACCGGGGAGCTGTTTTTT. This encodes CSVGGNSYANTGELFF.

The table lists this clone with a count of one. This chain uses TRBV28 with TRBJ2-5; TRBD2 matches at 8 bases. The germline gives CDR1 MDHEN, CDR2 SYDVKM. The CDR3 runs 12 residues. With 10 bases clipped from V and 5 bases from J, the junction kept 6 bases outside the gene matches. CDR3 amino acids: CATERERETQYF. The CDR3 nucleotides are TGTGCCACGGAGCGGGAGAGGGAGACCCAGTACTTC.

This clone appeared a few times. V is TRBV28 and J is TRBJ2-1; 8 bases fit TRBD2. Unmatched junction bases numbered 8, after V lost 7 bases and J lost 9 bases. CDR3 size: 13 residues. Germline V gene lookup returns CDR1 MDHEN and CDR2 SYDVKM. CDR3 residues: CASNPSGSSEQFF. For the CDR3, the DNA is TGTGCCAGCAATCCGAGCGGGAGTAGTGAGCAGTTCTTC.

This chain's CDR3 is CASSPQTGGYEQYF. The CDR3 bases are TGCGCCAGCAGCCCCCAGACAGGAGGGTACGAGCAGTACTTC. The genes are TRBV5-1 and TRBJ2-7, with D perhaps given as TRBD1 or TRBD2 (6 bases each). Trimming cost V 4 bases and J 4 bases, with 15 bases left between them. Germline values: CDR1 SGHRS, CDR2 YFSETQ. The CDR3 contains 14 residues.

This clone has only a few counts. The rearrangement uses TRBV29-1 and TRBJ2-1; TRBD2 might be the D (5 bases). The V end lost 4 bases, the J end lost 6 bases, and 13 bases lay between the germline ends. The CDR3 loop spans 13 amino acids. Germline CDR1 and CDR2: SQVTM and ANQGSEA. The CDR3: CSVGRAAGNEQFF. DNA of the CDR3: TGCAGCGTTGGAAGAGCGGCGGGCAATGAGCAGTTCTTC.

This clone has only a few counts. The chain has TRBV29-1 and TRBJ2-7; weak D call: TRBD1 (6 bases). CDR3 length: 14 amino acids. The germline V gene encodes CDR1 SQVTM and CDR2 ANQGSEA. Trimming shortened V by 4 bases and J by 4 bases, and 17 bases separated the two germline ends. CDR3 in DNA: TGCAGCGTTGGTAACCAGGGGCGGCAATACGAGCAGTACTTC. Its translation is CSVGNQGRQYEQYF.

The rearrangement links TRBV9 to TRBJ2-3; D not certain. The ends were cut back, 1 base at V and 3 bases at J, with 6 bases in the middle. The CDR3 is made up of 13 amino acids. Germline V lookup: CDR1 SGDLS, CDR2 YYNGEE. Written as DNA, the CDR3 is TGTGCCAGCAGCGTACAAATGACAGATACGCAGTATTTT. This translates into CASSVQMTDTQYF.

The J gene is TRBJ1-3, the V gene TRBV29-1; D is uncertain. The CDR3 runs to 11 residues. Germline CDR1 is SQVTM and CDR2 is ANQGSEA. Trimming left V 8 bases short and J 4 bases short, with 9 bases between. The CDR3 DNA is TGCAGCTATCAACAGGGAAACACCATATATTTT. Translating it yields CSYQQGNTIYF. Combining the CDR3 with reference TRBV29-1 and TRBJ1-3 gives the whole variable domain SAVISQKPSRDICQRGTSLTIQCQVDSQVTMMFWYRQQPGQSLTLIATANQGSEATYESGFVIDKFPISRPNLTFSTLTVSNMSPEDSSIYLCSYQQGNTIYFGEGSWLTVV.

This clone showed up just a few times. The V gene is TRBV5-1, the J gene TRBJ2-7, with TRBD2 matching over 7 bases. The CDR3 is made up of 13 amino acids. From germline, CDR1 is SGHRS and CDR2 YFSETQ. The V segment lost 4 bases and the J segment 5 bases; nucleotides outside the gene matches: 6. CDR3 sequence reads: CASSALTSDEQYF. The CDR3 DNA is TGCGCCAGCAGCGCCCTCACTAGCGACGAGCAGTACTTC.